Presented here are 10 T cell receptor beta chains from one specimen sequenced in a study of blood T cell repertoires in COVID-19. The data were produced by immunoSEQ multiplex PCR, yet TCRdb's version contains in-frame clones alone and is incomplete. The sample includes fewer than 100,000 clones, around 72% of them seen just once. Material: peripheral blood. The origin of the receptors is a man between 65 and 85 years old with acute or convalescent COVID-19.

This clone was recorded once. The chain is built from TRBV11-2 and TRBJ2-1; 8 bases fit TRBD2. Germline V gene sequence: CDR1 SGHAT, CDR2 FQNNGV. The CDR3 is 16 residues long. J lost 2 bases, V lost 2 bases, and 5 bases had no gene match. CDR3 sequence: CASSLISGRAYNEQFF. The DNA for the CDR3 is TGTGCCAGCAGCTTAATTTCCGGGAGGGCCTACAATGAGCAGTTCTTC.

The rearrangement joins TRBV29-1 to TRBJ1-1, with D tentatively TRBD1 (5 bases). Germline assignment: CDR1 SQVTM and CDR2 ANQGSEA. This CDR3 comprises 14 residues. Trimming cost V 7 bases and J 4 bases, with 19 bases left between them. The chain's CDR3 is CSGWARGVGTEAFF. Written as DNA, the CDR3 is TGCAGCGGTTGGGCGCGGGGGGTGGGCACTGAAGCTTTCTTT. The full variable domain, in which reference TRBV29-1 and TRBJ1-1 provide the parts outside the CDR3, is SAVISQKPSRDICQRGTSLTIQCQVDSQVTMMFWYRQQPGQSLTLIATANQGSEATYESGFVIDKFPISRPNLTFSTLTVSNMSPEDSSIYLCSGWARGVGTEAFFGQGTRLTVV.

Written as DNA, the CDR3 is TGTGCCTGGAGTAGGGGGAACTCCTACAATGAGCAGTTCTTC. It yields the protein CAWSRGNSYNEQFF. The chain employs TRBV30 and TRBJ2-1; D may be TRBD1 (6 bases). From germline, CDR1 is GTSNPN and CDR2 SVGIG (reference sequence). The CDR3 contains 14 residues. V gave up 2 bases and J gave up 0 bases, with 8 bases separating them.

CDR3 DNA sequence: TGTGCCAGCAGCGTAGATGATAGCGGAGCCTACGAGCAGTACTTC. As protein: CASSVDDSGAYEQYF. The chain joins TRBV9 to TRBJ2-7, with D possibly matching TRBD2 (6 bases). V lost 0 bases and J lost 2, with 12 bases in between. Germline V gives CDR1 SGDLS, CDR2 YYNGEE. The CDR3 runs to 15 residues.

The chain links TRBV4-2 to TRBJ2-3, with TRBD2 identical over 7 bases. This CDR3 comprises 17 residues. The V and J ends lost 4 bases and 2 bases, in that order; junction bases with no gene match: 12. Germline-derived CDR1 and CDR2 are LGHNA and YNFKEQ. The DNA of the CDR3 is TGTGCCAGCAGCCCGCTACAAAGGAGCGGGGTCACAGATACGCAGTATTTT. Translated: CASSPLQRSGVTDTQYF.

This clone appeared a single time. For the CDR3, the DNA is TGTGCCAGCAGCTCCTTTTACACCATATATTTT. This gives the protein CASSSFYTIYF. This chain connects TRBV28 to TRBJ1-3; D unclear. V lost 6 bases and J lost 8, with 8 bases in between. This CDR3 region has 11 residues. Germline-derived CDR1 and CDR2 are MDHEN and SYDVKM.

The chain recombines TRBV5-1 with TRBJ2-2, with 7 bases identical to TRBD1. Per the germline V gene, CDR1 is SGHRS and CDR2 is YFSETQ. V lost 4 bases to trimming and J lost 3 bases; unmatched junction nucleotides: 3. This CDR3 has 14 residues. CDR3 sequence (DNA): TGCGCCAGCAGCAACGACAGGGACACCGGGGAGCTGTTTTTT. Residues: CASSNDRDTGELFF. The full variable domain, with the rest looked up from reference TRBV5-1 and TRBJ2-2, is KAGVTQTPRYLIKTRGQQVTLSCSPISGHRSVSWYQQTPGQGLQFLFEYFSETQRNKGNFPGRFSGRQFSNSRSEMNVSTLELGDSALYLCASSNDRDTGELFFGEGSRLTVL.

J is TRBJ1-1 and V is TRBV5-1; tentatively, D is TRBD1 (5 bases). There are 13 residues in the CDR3. Germline CDR1 and CDR2: SGHRS and YFSETQ. The ends were cut back, 3 bases at V and 1 base at J, with 7 bases in the middle. The chain's CDR3 is CASSSQGNTEAFF. The CDR3 DNA reads TGCGCCAGCAGCTCCCAGGGGAACACTGAAGCTTTCTTT.

The chain links TRBV7-2 to TRBJ2-3, with D perhaps matching TRBD2 (5 bases). CDR3 length equals 14 residues. Germline V CDR1 and CDR2: SGHTA, FQGNSA. The V and J ends lost 1 base and 9 bases respectively, with 14 bases between them. The CDR3, as DNA: TGTGCCAGCAGCTTAGGGGAGCGGAGTACCACGCAGTATTTT. As protein: CASSLGERSTTQYF.

This chain links TRBV27 with TRBJ1-6, with a tentative D call TRBD1 (6 bases). V lost 3 bases and J 7 bases, leaving 13 bases between the germline ends. Looked up from germline, CDR1 is MNHEY and CDR2 is SMNVEV (reference sequence). This CDR3 comprises 15 residues. The CDR3 coding sequence is TGTGCCAGCAGTTTCCTTGACAGGACAAATTCACCCCTCCACTTT. Translation gives CASSFLDRTNSPLHF.